The 8 T cell receptor beta chains in this list originate from one sample, sequenced in a study of blood T cell repertoires in COVID-19. Measured with immunoSEQ multiplex PCR; TCRdb has only the in-frame clones, and not every one. The sample has nearly 15,000 clones; 60% to 85% are singletons. The source material was peripheral blood. Every receptor here comes from a man in his 60s with acute or convalescent COVID-19.

The chain recombines TRBV30 with TRBJ1-2; TRBD1 matches 7 bases. The CDR3 is 12 amino acids. Germline V gives CDR1 GTSNPN, CDR2 SVGIG (reference sequence). J was trimmed by 8 bases and V by 0 bases; bases with no gene match: 3. The CDR3 is CAWSVQGSGYTF. The CDR3 DNA reads as TGTGCCTGGAGTGTACAGGGGTCAGGCTACACCTTC.

The V gene is TRBV5-4, the J gene TRBJ2-1; 15 nucleotides line up with TRBD2. In germline, CDR1 is SGHNT, CDR2 YYREEE (reference sequence). The CDR3 consists of 17 residues. The junction had 6 bases not matched to a gene; V was cut back by 4 bases and J by 4 bases. CDR3 DNA: TGTGCCAGCAGCCCGGGGACTAGCGGGAGGAATTACAATGAGCAGTTCTTC. This translates into CASSPGTSGRNYNEQFF.

The chain is built from TRBV7-2 and TRBJ2-1, with 10 bases lining up with TRBD1. This CDR3 contains 15 residues. Germline V lookup: CDR1 SGHTA, CDR2 FQGNSA. V was pared by 4 bases and J by 3 bases, with 3 bases of the junction left unmatched. Here the CDR3 reads CASSSGQGGYNEQFF. CDR3 DNA: TGTGCCAGCAGCTCCGGACAGGGGGGCTACAATGAGCAGTTCTTC.

This clone was detected a few times. V usage is TRBV19 and J usage is TRBJ1-5; tentative D call: TRBD1 (5 bases). The CDR3 is 15 amino acids. Trimming took off 7 bases at V and 6 bases at J, with 19 bases between the two ends. Germline assignment: CDR1 LNHDA and CDR2 SQIVND (reference sequence). CDR3 loop: CASNQGGSGGQPQHF. DNA of the CDR3: TGTGCCAGTAACCAGGGCGGGAGCGGTGGTCAGCCCCAGCATTTT.

The chain recombines TRBV7-2 with TRBJ1-1, with D possibly being TRBD1 (6 bases). This CDR3 has 16 amino acids. The V gene's germline CDR1 is SGHTA and CDR2 FQGNSA. V lost 7 bases, J lost 4 bases, and 22 bases lay in between. In DNA, the CDR3 is TGTGCCAGCAAACAAATCGCCGGGCAGGGGATCACTGAAGCTTTCTTT. Its translation: CASKQIAGQGITEAFF.

The chain couples TRBV5-6 to TRBJ2-2; 7 nucleotides line up with TRBD2. CDR1 and CDR2 (germline): SGHDT, YYEEEE. CDR3 length: 17 residues. Trimming cost V 0 bases and J 2 bases; bases outside gene matches: 7. CDR3 in DNA: TGTGCCAGCAGCTTGGCCGGGGCTAGCGGAAACACCGGGGAGCTGTTTTTT. Its protein is CASSLAGASGNTGELFF.

V and J are TRBV29-1 and TRBJ2-1; TRBD1 is a possible D gene (7 bases). Deletions cut 1 base from V and 3 bases from J, with 16 bases between. This CDR3 has 16 amino acids. The germline V gene encodes CDR1 SQVTM and CDR2 ANQGSEA. The CDR3 DNA sequence: TGCAGCGTTGAAGGTGGGGGGCAGGGGGTCTACAATGAGCAGTTCTTC. It specifies CSVEGGGQGVYNEQFF.

This rearrangement joins TRBV7-6 to TRBJ1-1; 12 nucleotides align to TRBD1. The V segment lost 5 bases and the J segment 10 bases; nucleotides outside the gene matches: 11. The CDR3 covers 15 residues. Germline V gives CDR1 SGHVS, CDR2 FNYEAQ. In DNA, the CDR3 is TGTGCCAGCAGCGCGGGACAGGGGGCTGTCGGCGCAGCTTTCTTT. Translating gives CASSAGQGAVGAAFF. Drawing the rest from reference TRBV7-6 and TRBJ1-1, the complete variable domain is GAGVSQSPRYKVTKRGQDVALRCDPISGHVSLYWYRQALGQGPEFLTYFNYEAQQDKSGLPNDRFSAERPEGSISTLTIQRTEQRDSAMYRCASSAGQGAVGAAFFGQGTRLTVV.